This is a list of T cell receptor beta chains from one sample in a study of early T cells in non-severe SARS-CoV-2 infection. TCRdb re-called the 5' RACE reads with MiXCR, one entry per CDR3 protein. The data show about 66,000 distinct CDR3 sequences, around 9% seen once. Material for sequencing was whole blood. The receptors originated from an adult who was a healthcare worker with PCR-confirmed SARS-CoV-2 infection or an uninfected control (not recorded which). CDR3s include the opening cysteine and the closing phenylalanine or tryptophan. The order of the fields is J gene, V gene, D gene, clone size, CDR3 DNA, CDR3 protein. The D gene is left open where the match is weak. Some rows mark clone size as missing; the rest say once, few, many or name a class of expanded clone.

TRBJ2-1 TRBV20-1 TRBD2 . TGCAGTGCTTGGGGACTAGCTCTTAGGCGGAATGAGCAGTTCTTC CSAWGLALRRNEQFF
TRBJ1-1 TRBV2 TRBD1 . TGTGCCGGCAGGGGACAGCGCGATACTGAAGCTTTCTTT CAGRGQRDTEAFF
TRBJ2-7 TRBV19 TRBD2 few TGTGCCAGTAGCGAGCGGGATAGCTCCTACGAGCAGTACTTC CASSERDSSYEQYF
TRBJ2-3 TRBV27 . . TGTGCCAGCAGTTTAGGCCTCACGACGGGGACGCAGTATTTT CASSLGLTTGTQYF
TRBJ2-7 TRBV7-6 TRBD2 many TGTGCCAGCAGCGCAAGACTAGCGGGGGCCTACGAGCAGTACTTC CASSARLAGAYEQYF
TRBJ2-2 TRBV11-2 TRBD1 . TGTGCCAGCAGCTGGGGACAGGGGGCGAACACCGGGGAGCTGTTTTTT CASSWGQGANTGELFF
TRBJ2-7 TRBV3-1 TRBD2 few TGTGCCAGCAGCCCGGGAGGAAAGCAGTACTTC CASSPGGKQYF
TRBJ2-5 TRBV9 . once TGTGCCAGCAGCAAGATGGGGGGCACCGAGGAGACCCAGTACTTC CASSKMGGTEETQYF
TRBJ2-3 TRBV9 TRBD2 . TGTGCCAGCAGCCTCCCCCTCGCGGGAGGGCGCACAGATACGCAGTATTTT CASSLPLAGGRTDTQYF
TRBJ2-7 TRBV10-3 . many TGTGCCATCAGTCTTGGCAGGGGCTACGAGCAGTACTTC CAISLGRGYEQYF
TRBJ2-2 TRBV7-2 . few TGTGCCAGCAGCTTAGCGGGTGGATGGGGTTCCGGGGAGCTGTTTTTT CASSLAGGWGSGELFF
TRBJ2-3 TRBV11-2 . few TGTGCCAGCAGCTTAGATCGGGAAAGAGGGACGGGACCTCTCACAGATACGCAGTATTTT CASSLDRERGTGPLTDTQYF
TRBJ1-1 TRBV2 TRBD1 many TGTGCCAGCAGTAGGACAGGATCAGGGACTGAAGCTTTCTTT CASSRTGSGTEAFF
TRBJ2-2 TRBV3-2 . few TGTGCCAGCAGCCTTCGGACACCCGGGGAGCTGTTTTTT CASSLRTPGELFF
TRBJ1-6 TRBV11-2 TRBD1 few TGTGCCAGCAGCTTATTGGGGACAGGCAATAATTCACCCCTCCACTTT CASSLLGTGNNSPLHF
TRBJ2-2 TRBV6-1 TRBD1 . TGTGCCAGCAGTGAATTTACAGGGGGCAACACCGGGGAGCTGTTTTTT CASSEFTGGNTGELFF
TRBJ2-3 TRBV7-2 TRBD1 . TGTGCCAGCAGCTCCGGGACAGGGATGAGGGATACGCAGTATTTT CASSSGTGMRDTQYF
TRBJ2-1 TRBV5-4 TRBD2 many TGTGCCAGCAGCTTAGGACTAGCGGGAGGTTCCTACAATGAGCAGTTCTTC CASSLGLAGGSYNEQFF
TRBJ2-2 TRBV5-1 TRBD2 few TGCGCCAGCATGCGGGAGCTAAACACCGGGGAGCTGTTTTTT CASMRELNTGELFF
TRBJ2-3 TRBV29-1 TRBD2 . TGCAGCGTTCATAGGCTAGCGGGAGGGCCAGATACGCAGTATTTT CSVHRLAGGPDTQYF
TRBJ2-1 TRBV29-1 . few TGCAGCGTTGAAGATACTTTTGTTGTCGATGAGCAGTTCTTC CSVEDTFVVDEQFF
TRBJ2-7 TRBV11-2 . few TGTGCCAGCAGCCCCATACGCCGGCAGGGTAACTACGAGCAGTACTTC CASSPIRRQGNYEQYF
TRBJ2-5 TRBV29-1 TRBD2 . TGCAGCGTTGATGTCGGGGACTATTGGCAAGAGACCCAGTACTTC CSVDVGDYWQETQYF
TRBJ2-2 TRBV2 . . TGTGCCAGCATGGGGACATCGAACACCGGGGAGCTGTTTTTT CASMGTSNTGELFF
TRBJ2-7 TRBV12-3/TRBV12-4 TRBD1 few TGTGCCAGCAGTCCCTCCGGGACAGTCTCCTACGAGCAGTACTTC CASSPSGTVSYEQYF
TRBJ2-7 TRBV7-2 . many TGTGCCAGCAGCTTGACGACCTACGAGCAGTACTTC CASSLTTYEQYF
TRBJ1-1 TRBV30 . . TGTGCCTGGTCGGCGGGCCTGAACACTGAAGCTTTCTTT CAWSAGLNTEAFF
TRBJ2-2 TRBV12-3/TRBV12-4 . many TGTGCCAGCACCGATAGCGATACGAACACCGGGGAGCTGTTTTTT CASTDSDTNTGELFF
TRBJ1-5 TRBV12-3/TRBV12-4 TRBD1 few TGTGCCAGCAGCCGAGCAGGGGGCGCGGATCAGCCCCAGCATTTT CASSRAGGADQPQHF
TRBJ2-3 TRBV10-3 TRBD2 . TGTGCCATCAGTGAACCTACTAGCGGGGGTACCACAGATACGCAGTATTTT CAISEPTSGGTTDTQYF
TRBJ1-2 TRBV12-3/TRBV12-4 TRBD1 . TGTGCCAGCAGACCGGGACAGGATGAGCTTGGCTATGGCTACACCTTC CASRPGQDELGYGYTF
TRBJ2-7 TRBV7-8 TRBD1 few TGTGCCAGCAGCTCCCCGGGACAGCTCTCGGACGAGCAGTACTTC CASSSPGQLSDEQYF
TRBJ2-1 TRBV20-1 . many TGCAGTGCGCTACAGGGAAACTACAATGAGCAGTTCTTC CSALQGNYNEQFF
TRBJ1-6 TRBV6-1 TRBD1 few TGTGCCAGCAGTGTGACAGGGCCGCCCTCACCCCTCCACTTT CASSVTGPPSPLHF
TRBJ2-7 TRBV19 . few TGTGCCAGTAGTCCTCGGGACTACGAGCAGTACTTC CASSPRDYEQYF
TRBJ2-1 TRBV28 TRBD1 . TGTGCCAGCAGTTTATACGGACAGGGACGGGCGGGTGAGCAGTTCTTC CASSLYGQGRAGEQFF
TRBJ2-1 TRBV12-3/TRBV12-4 TRBD2 . TGTGCCAGCAGTTTACGGGGGACTAGCCCCTACAATGAGCAGTTCTTC CASSLRGTSPYNEQFF
TRBJ2-7 TRBV5-4 TRBD1 . TGTGCCAGCAGCTTGCCGGGGGACAGGGTCTACGAGCAGTACTTC CASSLPGDRVYEQYF
TRBJ2-1 TRBV11-3 TRBD2 many TGTGCCAGCAGCTTAGAAGGTAGCGGGAGTGCGAATGAGCAGTTCTTC CASSLEGSGSANEQFF
TRBJ2-7 TRBV4-1 . . TGCGCCAGCAGCCAATCACCTTCGGACGCGGGCGAGCAGTACTTC CASSQSPSDAGEQYF
TRBJ1-5 TRBV28 . many TGTGCCAGCAGTCGGACGGTCAATCAGCCCCAGCATTTT CASSRTVNQPQHF
TRBJ2-1 TRBV4-1 TRBD2 few TGCGCCAGCAGCTGGGCTAGCGGGGTCTCCTACAATGAGCAGTTCTTC CASSWASGVSYNEQFF
TRBJ2-3 TRBV7-2 TRBD2 . TGTGCCAGCAGCTTAGTAGCGGGAGCCTCCACAGATACGCAGTATTTT CASSLVAGASTDTQYF
TRBJ1-2 TRBV20-1 . few TGCAGTGCTCTATTCTATGGCTACACCTTC CSALFYGYTF
TRBJ2-7 TRBV5-1 . . TGCGCCAGCAGCTTGGTCAGGTCCTACGAGCAGTACTTC CASSLVRSYEQYF
TRBJ2-1 TRBV20-1 . many TGCAGTGCTAGTTACCGCGACAATGAGCAGTTCTTC CSASYRDNEQFF
TRBJ2-7 TRBV4-1 TRBD2 many TGCGCCAGCAGCCAAGATCGGAGTAGCGGGATGTACGAGCAGTACTTC CASSQDRSSGMYEQYF
TRBJ2-7 TRBV6-5 TRBD2 few TGTGCCAGCAGTTACCGGAGCCTAGCGGGAGTCTACGAGCAGTACTTC CASSYRSLAGVYEQYF
TRBJ2-1 TRBV29-1 . . TGCAGCGTCCCGATGAGTAGCAATGAGCAGTTCTTC CSVPMSSNEQFF
TRBJ2-3 TRBV7-7 TRBD2 many TGTGCCAGCAGCTCCGGGACTAGCGGGAGTGCAGATACGCAGTATTTT CASSSGTSGSADTQYF
TRBJ2-3 TRBV29-1 . . TGCAGCGTTGAAGATACATGGAGCACAGATACGCAGTATTTT CSVEDTWSTDTQYF
TRBJ1-5 TRBV18 TRBD1 few TGTGCCAGTCAGGACAGGTGGAGGAATCAGCCCCAGCATTTT CASQDRWRNQPQHF
TRBJ2-3 TRBV19 TRBD2 . TGTGCCAGTAGTAGGACTAGATTCGGCCTCGGCACAGATACGCAGTATTTT CASSRTRFGLGTDTQYF
TRBJ2-2 TRBV10-3 . few TGTGCCATCAGTGAGTCGTACGGGAACACCGGGGAGCTGTTTTTT CAISESYGNTGELFF
TRBJ2-7 TRBV18 TRBD2 few TGTGCCAGCTCACCTTCGGCGCGGGAGCTACACGAGCAGTACTTC CASSPSARELHEQYF
TRBJ2-3 TRBV6-6 . few TGTGCCACTAGAGCGGAGTCCACAGATACGCAGTATTTT CATRAESTDTQYF
TRBJ2-7 TRBV20-1 . many TGCAGTGCTGAGGAAGGGATAACCCCTTACGAGCAGTACTTC CSAEEGITPYEQYF
TRBJ2-5 TRBV7-8 TRBD2 many TGTGCCAGCAGCCCGGGACTAGCGGGAACCTCGGAGACCCAGTACTTC CASSPGLAGTSETQYF
TRBJ1-6 TRBV20-1 . many TGCAGTGCTAGATTGGGGCAATCACCCCTCCACTTT CSARLGQSPLHF